These 25 T cell receptor beta chains originate from one sample sequenced in a study of T cells in Graves' hyperthyroidism and ophthalmopathy. Researchers amplified the TCR beta CDR3 regions from RNA transcripts. The HTBI primer set was used in a first-round RT-PCR of the TCR CDR3. One entry per CDR3 protein, called by TCRdb with MiXCR from the multiplex PCR reads. The sample contains around 600,000 distinct CDR3 sequences, around 13% of which appear only once. Sequenced material: blood. These TCRs come from a woman aged 45-65 years with Graves' ophthalmopathy.

In this sample, this clonotype turned up a few times. This chain connects TRBV29-1 to TRBJ2-4; D possibly matches TRBD1 or TRBD2 (5 bases each). This CDR3 is built from 14 residues. V gave up 3 bases and J gave up 6 bases, with 15 bases separating them. Germline V CDR1 and CDR2: SQVTM, ANQGSEA. This CDR3 reads CSVDPVGGGNIQYF. The CDR3 nucleotides are TGCAGCGTTGACCCCGTAGGTGGGGGAAACATTCAGTACTTC.

This clonotype was counted between two and nine times. The gene calls are TRBV6-2 or TRBV6-3 and TRBJ1-5; D is possibly TRBD1 (5 bases). The CDR3 consists of 15 residues. CDR1 and CDR2 from the germline V gene are MNHEY and SVGEGT. Trimming removed 7 bases at V and 1 base at J, with 14 bases between. Here the CDR3 reads CASTPRDGSNQPQHF. The CDR3 region has the DNA TGTGCCAGCACCCCCCGGGACGGGAGCAATCAGCCCCAGCATTTT.

This chain links TRBV6-1 with TRBJ1-2; 9 positions agree with TRBD1. In germline, CDR1 is MNHNS, CDR2 SASEGT. With V trimmed by 5 bases and J by 7 bases, 8 bases remained unmatched. This CDR3 has 14 residues. Here the CDR3 DNA reads TGTGCCAGCAGTCCGCCGGGACAGGGATTTGGCTACACCTTC. The encoded protein is CASSPPGQGFGYTF.

The chain has TRBV6-1 and TRBJ2-5; 7 nucleotides line up with TRBD2. CDR1 and CDR2 from the germline V gene are MNHNS and SASEGT. The CDR3 runs to 13 residues. J was trimmed by 5 bases and V by 6 bases; bases with no gene match: 6. CDR3 in DNA: TGTGCCAGCAGGGCGAGGACTAGGGAGACCCAGTACTTC. Protein sequence: CASRARTRETQYF.

This clonotype showed up many times. The rearrangement joins TRBV2 to TRBJ2-2; TRBD1 might be the D (5 bases). CDR3 length: 15 amino acids. V shed 2 bases and J shed 1 base, with 8 bases lying between them. Germline CDR1 and CDR2: SNHLY and FYNNEI. The CDR3, as DNA: TGTGCCAGCAGTGAATTCAGGGAGAACACCGGGGAGCTGTTTTTT. This codes for CASSEFRENTGELFF.

The chain joins TRBV13 to TRBJ2-1, with D possibly TRBD1 on 5 matching bases. This CDR3 is built from 14 residues. Trimming stripped 5 bases from V and 7 bases from J, with 15 bases between. The germline V gene has CDR1 PRHDT and CDR2 FYEKMQ (reference sequence). Written as DNA, the CDR3 is TGTGCCAGCAGCGAAACGACCGGACAAAATGAGCAGTTCTTC. It codes for CASSETTGQNEQFF.

This clonotype was picked up a small number of times. CDR3 nucleotides: TGTGCCAGCAGTACCTTACCGGGGCCGAACTATGGCTACACCTTC. Residues: CASSTLPGPNYGYTF. This chain connects TRBV12-3 or TRBV12-4 to TRBJ1-2; a possible D gene is TRBD1 (5 bases). This CDR3 is 15 amino acids long. Deletions cut 5 bases from V and 2 bases from J, with 15 bases between.

This clonotype was counted ten times or more. This rearrangement joins TRBV28 to TRBJ2-1; TRBD2 aligns across 14 bases. Germline V gene data show CDR1 as MDHEN and CDR2 as SYDVKM. V was pared by 6 bases and J by 2 bases, with 6 bases of the junction left unmatched. CDR3 length: 17 amino acids. The CDR3 DNA follows: TGTGCCAGCAGACGGACTAGCGGGAGGTTGACCTACAATGAGCAGTTCTTC. Its translation: CASRRTSGRLTYNEQFF.

In this sample, this clonotype turned up many times. This rearrangement joins TRBV20-1 to TRBJ2-7; 8 bases match TRBD2. Unmatched junction bases numbered 11, after V lost 6 bases and J lost 7 bases. The CDR3 is 13 amino acids. The germline gives CDR1 DFQATT, CDR2 SNEGSKA (reference sequence). CDR3 sequence: CSATPGLGYEQYF. For the CDR3, the DNA is TGCAGTGCCACACCGGGACTAGGATATGAGCAGTACTTC.

This clonotype was recorded at least ten times. This chain uses TRBV6-2 or TRBV6-3 with TRBJ2-7, with unresolved D. The CDR3 loop spans 18 amino acids. Deletions cut 1 base from V and 3 bases from J, with 22 bases between. Germline loops: CDR1 MNHEY, CDR2 SVGEGT. The DNA for the CDR3 is TGTGCCAGCAGTTACTTCCCGGCCTCGACCGGCAACCTCTACGAGCAGTACTTC. Translation gives CASSYFPASTGNLYEQYF.

The rearrangement joins TRBV14 to TRBJ1-1; no firm D call. V was trimmed by 0 bases and J by 6 bases, leaving 5 bases between them. There are 12 residues in the CDR3. CDR1 is SGHDN and CDR2 is FVKESK in the germline V gene. CDR3 bases: TGTGCCAGCAGCCAAGACAGTCCTGAAGCTTTCTTT. Its translation: CASSQDSPEAFF.

This clonotype was found many times. V gene TRBV7-2 combines with J gene TRBJ2-1; 9 positions agree with TRBD2. The CDR3 length is 17 residues. The V and J ends lost 4 bases and 6 bases, in that order; junction bases with no gene match: 13. Germline CDR1 is SGHTA and CDR2 is FQGNSA. Here the CDR3 reads CASSYRRGRGSSNEQFF. In DNA form, the CDR3 reads TGTGCCAGCAGCTACCGTCGCGGGAGGGGTTCGTCCAATGAGCAGTTCTTC.

The CDR3 loop is CASSQDPRGSGNTIYF. The CDR3 nucleotides read TGCGCCAGCAGCCAAGATCCACGGGGCTCTGGAAACACCATATATTTT. The V gene is TRBV4-3, the J gene TRBJ1-3, with no clear D. The CDR3 has 16 residues. CDR1 and CDR2 from the germline V gene are LGHNA and YSLEER. V was cut by 0 bases and J by 0 bases, with 9 bases left in between.

J is TRBJ2-1 and V is TRBV7-6; the match to TRBD2 covers 12 bases. The CDR3 length is 17 residues. Germline CDR1 is SGHVS and CDR2 is FNYEAQ. Trimming at V came to 4 bases and at J to 4 bases, leaving 8 bases not matched to a gene. The CDR3 DNA sequence: TGTGCCAGCAGCTCCAGACTAGCGGGAGAGGGTTACAATGAGCAGTTCTTC. Protein product: CASSSRLAGEGYNEQFF.

J is TRBJ1-5 and V is TRBV6-2 or TRBV6-3; D unresolved. The CDR3 sequence is 13 residues long. Germline lookup yields CDR1 MNHEY and CDR2 SVGEGT. V was shortened by 2 bases and J by 4 bases, with 6 bases between the two germline ends. The CDR3 protein is CASSYIPNQPQHF. CDR3 in DNA: TGTGCCAGCAGTTACATCCCGAATCAGCCCCAGCATTTT.

This rearrangement joins TRBV6-2 or TRBV6-3 to TRBJ1-3, with D uncertain. The CDR3 consists of 14 residues. Germline V lookup: CDR1 MNHEY, CDR2 SVGEGT. With 6 bases removed from V and 3 bases from J, the gap between germline ends came to 12 bases. The CDR3 DNA follows: TGTGCCAGCAGAGGTGGACTGCTTGGAAACACCATATATTTT. Translation: CASRGGLLGNTIYF.

This clonotype has at least ten counts. V is TRBV20-1 and J is TRBJ2-1; the D call may be TRBD1 or TRBD2 (6 bases each). Between the trimmed V and J ends, which lost 3 bases and 3 bases, there was a span of 12 bases. In germline, CDR1 is DFQATT, CDR2 SNEGSKA (reference sequence). The CDR3 runs 14 residues. In nucleotides, the CDR3 is TGCAGTGCTAGGTGGGGGGCGAACTACAATGAGCAGTTCTTC. It codes for CSARWGANYNEQFF.

This clonotype showed up just a few times. The chain combines TRBV14 with TRBJ2-1, with D hard to call. Germline assignment: CDR1 SGHDN and CDR2 FVKESK. Trimming removed 5 bases from V and 6 bases from J, with 20 bases in between. The CDR3 is made up of 16 amino acids. The CDR3 DNA reads TGTGCCAGCAGCTCTCTTATAGGGTTCGCTGGCAATGAGCAGTTCTTC. This translates into CASSSLIGFAGNEQFF.

This clonotype was seen at least ten times. The chain employs TRBV28 and TRBJ1-1; possibly TRBD1 for D (5 bases). Germline V gives CDR1 MDHEN, CDR2 SYDVKM. With 3 bases removed from V and 0 bases from J, the gap between germline ends came to 14 bases. The CDR3 has 16 amino acids. CDR3 residues: CASSFRGGGMNTEAFF. As DNA, the CDR3 is TGTGCCAGCAGTTTCCGGGGCGGAGGAATGAACACTGAAGCTTTCTTT.

The chain links TRBV14 to TRBJ2-2, with D tentatively TRBD1 or TRBD2 (5 bases each). Per germline, CDR1 SGHDN and CDR2 FVKESK. The V end lost 6 bases, the J end lost 5 bases, and 19 bases lay between the germline ends. The CDR3 length is 16 residues. This chain's CDR3 is CASSVIGTRGTGELFF. The CDR3 DNA reads TGTGCCAGCAGTGTAATCGGGACCCGCGGGACCGGGGAGCTGTTTTTT.

The chain employs TRBV19 and TRBJ1-1; D not certain. Deletions cut 6 bases from V and 1 base from J, with 15 bases between. Germline CDR1 LNHDA, CDR2 SQIVND (reference sequence). The CDR3 consists of 15 residues. The CDR3 coding sequence is TGTGCCAGTAGAAGACCGGGCCCCGGGAACACTGAAGCTTTCTTT. Protein product: CASRRPGPGNTEAFF.

The table lists this clonotype with many counts. The V call is TRBV7-9, the J call TRBJ2-5, with TRBD2 as a possible D gene (7 bases). Germline V gives CDR1 SEHNR, CDR2 FQNEAQ (reference sequence). The CDR3 contains 16 residues. V gave up 5 bases and J gave up 2 bases, with 18 bases separating them. The CDR3 is CASSPRGGILQETQYF. CDR3 in DNA: TGTGCCAGCAGCCCGAGGGGGGGCATTCTTCAAGAGACCCAGTACTTC. The complete variable domain, with remaining parts taken from reference TRBV7-9 and TRBJ2-5, reads DTGVSQNPRHKITKRGQNVTFRCDPISEHNRLYWYRQTLGQGPEFLTYFQNEAQLEKSRLLSDRFSAERPKGSFSTLEIQRTEQGDSAMYLCASSPRGGILQETQYFGPGTRLLVL.

The sample holds many counts of this clonotype. The rearrangement joins TRBV7-6 to TRBJ1-6; the D is unclear. The germline V gene has CDR1 SGHVS and CDR2 FNYEAQ. The CDR3 totals 13 residues. Trimming removed 1 base at V and 8 bases at J, with 6 bases between. CDR3 DNA sequence: TGTGCCAGCAGCTTAGTAAGCGATTCACCCCTCCACTTT. This encodes CASSLVSDSPLHF.

This clonotype was seen repeatedly, ten times or more. The rearrangement links TRBV30 to TRBJ2-7; possibly TRBD2 for D (5 bases). Germline values: CDR1 GTSNPN, CDR2 SVGIG (reference sequence). Deletions cut 4 bases from V and 4 bases from J, with 17 bases between. The CDR3 is 14 residues long. The CDR3 loop reads CAWIPNGLSYEQYF. Here the CDR3 DNA reads TGTGCCTGGATTCCTAACGGACTTTCATACGAGCAGTACTTC.

This clonotype was detected only a few times. The V and J genes are TRBV20-1 and TRBJ1-3; D call uncertain. Trimming cost V 3 bases and J 0 bases, with 9 bases left between them. Germline CDR1 DFQATT, CDR2 SNEGSKA (reference sequence). The CDR3 totals 14 residues. The CDR3 region is CSASSVHSGNTIYF. As DNA, the CDR3 is TGCAGTGCTAGTTCGGTTCACTCTGGAAACACCATATATTTT.